The clone carrying this T cell receptor (beta chain) was detected only once. The source of the sample is a study of shared clonotypes between healthy human individuals. Measured with immunoSEQ multiplex PCR; TCRdb has only the in-frame clones, and not every one. The sample records roughly 2.1 million clones, about 92% being singletons. The CDR3 sequence is 14 residues long. Trimming shortened V by 0 bases and J by 8 bases, and 12 bases separated the two germline ends. In germline, CDR1 is SGDLS, CDR2 YYNGEE. Naive CD8 cells, CD45RO-negative and positively selected for CCR7, excluded terminally differentiated effector memory CD45RA+ cells.

This TCR was recovered from a man in his late teens or twenties in good health. Some clones in this sample may be carry-over from other donors' samples. Sequencing was carried out using naive CD8+ T cells from PBMCs. The V gene is TRBV9, the J gene TRBJ1-3; TRBD1 might be the D (5 bases). The CDR3 DNA reads as TGTGCCAGCAGCGTAGAGGGAGGGGTGGACACCATATATTTT. Its protein is CASSVEGGVDTIYF.